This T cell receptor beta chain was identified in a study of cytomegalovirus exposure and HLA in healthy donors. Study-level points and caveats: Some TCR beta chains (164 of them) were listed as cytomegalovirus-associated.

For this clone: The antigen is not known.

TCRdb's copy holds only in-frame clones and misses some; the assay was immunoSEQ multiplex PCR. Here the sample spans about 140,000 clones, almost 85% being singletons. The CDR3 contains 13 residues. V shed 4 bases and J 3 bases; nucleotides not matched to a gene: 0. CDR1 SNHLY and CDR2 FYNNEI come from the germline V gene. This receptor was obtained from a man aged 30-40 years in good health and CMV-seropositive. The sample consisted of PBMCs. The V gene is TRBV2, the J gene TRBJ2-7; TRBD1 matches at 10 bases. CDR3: CASSGTGGYEQYF. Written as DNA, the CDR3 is TGTGCCAGCAGTGGGACAGGGGGCTACGAGCAGTACTTC.